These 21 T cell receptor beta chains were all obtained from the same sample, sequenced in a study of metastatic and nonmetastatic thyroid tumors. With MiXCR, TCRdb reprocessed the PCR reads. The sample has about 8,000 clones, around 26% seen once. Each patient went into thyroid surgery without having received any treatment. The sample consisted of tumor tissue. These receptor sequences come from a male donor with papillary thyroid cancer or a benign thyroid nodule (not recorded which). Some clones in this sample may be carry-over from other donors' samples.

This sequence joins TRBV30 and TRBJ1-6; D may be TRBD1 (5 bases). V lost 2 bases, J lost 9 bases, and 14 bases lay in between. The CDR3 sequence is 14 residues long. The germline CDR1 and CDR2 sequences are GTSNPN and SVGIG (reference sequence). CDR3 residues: CAWSMEGRGSPLHF. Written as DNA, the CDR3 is TGTGCCTGGAGTATGGAGGGGAGGGGTTCACCCCTCCACTTT.

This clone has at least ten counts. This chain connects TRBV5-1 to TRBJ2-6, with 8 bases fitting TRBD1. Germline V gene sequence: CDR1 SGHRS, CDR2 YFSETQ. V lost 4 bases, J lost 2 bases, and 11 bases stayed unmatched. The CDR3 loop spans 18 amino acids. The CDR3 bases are TGCGCCAGCAGCAAAGGCGGGACAGGAGGCCCTGGGGCCAACGTCCTGACTTTC. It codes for CASSKGGTGGPGANVLTF.

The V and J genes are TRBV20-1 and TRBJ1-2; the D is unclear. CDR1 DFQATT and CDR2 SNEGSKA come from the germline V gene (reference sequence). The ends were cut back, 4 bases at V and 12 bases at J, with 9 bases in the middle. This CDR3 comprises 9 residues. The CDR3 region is CSATHRDTF. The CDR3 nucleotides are TGCAGTGCTACCCACCGGGACACCTTC.

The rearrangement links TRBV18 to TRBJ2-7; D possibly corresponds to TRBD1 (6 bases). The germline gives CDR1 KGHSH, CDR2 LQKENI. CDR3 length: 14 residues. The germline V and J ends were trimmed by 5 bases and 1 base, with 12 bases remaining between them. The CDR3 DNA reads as TGTGCCAGCTCAACGGGGACAAATTCCTACGAGCAGTACGTC. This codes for CASSTGTNSYEQYV.

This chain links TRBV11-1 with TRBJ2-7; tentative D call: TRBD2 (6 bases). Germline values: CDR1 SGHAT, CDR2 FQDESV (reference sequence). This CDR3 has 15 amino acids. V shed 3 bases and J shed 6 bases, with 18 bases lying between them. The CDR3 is CASSFDGRVGGEQYF. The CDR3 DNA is TGTGCCAGCAGCTTTGACGGGAGAGTGGGAGGCGAGCAGTACTTC. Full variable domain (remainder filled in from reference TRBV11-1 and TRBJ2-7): EAEVAQSPRYKITEKSQAVAFWCDPISGHATLYWYRQILGQGPELLVQFQDESVVDDSQLPKDRFSAERLKGVDSTLKIQPAELGDSAMYLCASSFDGRVGGEQYFGPGTRLTVT.

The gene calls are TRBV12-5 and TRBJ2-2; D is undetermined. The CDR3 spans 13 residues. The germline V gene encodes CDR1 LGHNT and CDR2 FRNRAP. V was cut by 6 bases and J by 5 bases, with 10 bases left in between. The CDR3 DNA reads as TGTGCTAGTGGACTTGGAAGGACCGGGGAGCTGTTTTTT. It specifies CASGLGRTGELFF.

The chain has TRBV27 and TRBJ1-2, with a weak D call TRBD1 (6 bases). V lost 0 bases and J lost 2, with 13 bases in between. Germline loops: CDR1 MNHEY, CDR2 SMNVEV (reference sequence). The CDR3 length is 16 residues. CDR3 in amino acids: CASSLSVGALNYGYTF. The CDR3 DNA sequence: TGTGCCAGCAGTTTATCTGTGGGGGCGTTAAACTATGGCTACACCTTC.

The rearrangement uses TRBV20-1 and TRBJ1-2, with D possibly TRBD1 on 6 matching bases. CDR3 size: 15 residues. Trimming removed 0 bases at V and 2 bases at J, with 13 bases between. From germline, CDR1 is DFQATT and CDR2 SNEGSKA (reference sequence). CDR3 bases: TGCAGTGCTAGAGATAATAGGGGGGAGAACTATGGCTACACCTTC. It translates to CSARDNRGENYGYTF.

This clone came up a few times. CDR3 coding DNA: TGTGCCAGCAGAGACCCTTTCAATCAGCCCCAGCATTTT. Its translation is CASRDPFNQPQHF. The rearrangement joins TRBV6-2 or TRBV6-3 to TRBJ1-5; D is ambiguous. The CDR3 runs 13 residues. Germline V lookup: CDR1 MNHEY, CDR2 SVGEGT. V was clipped by 6 bases and J by 3 bases, with 9 bases between them.

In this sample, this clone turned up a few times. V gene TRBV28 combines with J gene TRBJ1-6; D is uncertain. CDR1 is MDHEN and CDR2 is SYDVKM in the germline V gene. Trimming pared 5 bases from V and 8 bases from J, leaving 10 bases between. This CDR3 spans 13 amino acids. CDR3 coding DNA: TGTGCCAGCAGTCCCCGAGTTGATTCACCCCTCCACTTT. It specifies CASSPRVDSPLHF.

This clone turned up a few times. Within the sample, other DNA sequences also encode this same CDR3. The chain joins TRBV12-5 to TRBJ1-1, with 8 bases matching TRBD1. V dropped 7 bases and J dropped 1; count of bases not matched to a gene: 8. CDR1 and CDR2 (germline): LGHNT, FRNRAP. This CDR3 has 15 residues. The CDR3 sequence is CASAPSGGGNTEAFF. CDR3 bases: TGTGCTAGTGCTCCCTCAGGGGGCGGGAACACTGAAGCTTTCTTT.

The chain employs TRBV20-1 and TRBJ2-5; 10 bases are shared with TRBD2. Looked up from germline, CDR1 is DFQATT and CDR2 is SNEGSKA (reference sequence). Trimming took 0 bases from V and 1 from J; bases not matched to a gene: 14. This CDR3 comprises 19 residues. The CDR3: CSARDWWGAGGQGQETQYF. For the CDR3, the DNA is TGCAGTGCTAGAGATTGGTGGGGAGCGGGGGGGCAAGGCCAAGAGACCCAGTACTTC.

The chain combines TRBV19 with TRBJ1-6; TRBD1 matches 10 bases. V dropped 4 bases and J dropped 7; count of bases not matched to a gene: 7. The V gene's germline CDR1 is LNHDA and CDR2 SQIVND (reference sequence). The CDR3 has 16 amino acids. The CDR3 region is CASSKGRQGANSPLHF. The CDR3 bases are TGTGCCAGTAGTAAGGGGAGACAGGGGGCGAATTCACCCCTCCACTTT.

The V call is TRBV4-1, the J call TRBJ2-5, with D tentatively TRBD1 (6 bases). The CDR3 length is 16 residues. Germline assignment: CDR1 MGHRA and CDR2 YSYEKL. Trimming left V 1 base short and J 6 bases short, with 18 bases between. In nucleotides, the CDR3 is TGCGCCAGCAGCCAAGGGACAATGCAGGGGCGAAAGACCCAGTACTTC. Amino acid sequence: CASSQGTMQGRKTQYF.

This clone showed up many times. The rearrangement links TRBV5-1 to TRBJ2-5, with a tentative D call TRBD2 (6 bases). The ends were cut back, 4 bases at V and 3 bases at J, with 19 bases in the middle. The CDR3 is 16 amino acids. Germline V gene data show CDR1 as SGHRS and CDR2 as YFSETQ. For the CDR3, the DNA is TGCGCCAGCAGCGGAAACTCCGGGACTCCGGAAGAGACCCAGTACTTC. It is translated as CASSGNSGTPEETQYF.

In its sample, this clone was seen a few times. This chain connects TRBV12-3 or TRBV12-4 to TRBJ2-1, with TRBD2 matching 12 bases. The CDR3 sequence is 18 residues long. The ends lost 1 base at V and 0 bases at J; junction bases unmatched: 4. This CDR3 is CASSLVSTSGSSYNEQFF. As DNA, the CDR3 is TGTGCCAGCAGTTTAGTCTCGACTAGCGGGAGCTCCTACAATGAGCAGTTCTTC.

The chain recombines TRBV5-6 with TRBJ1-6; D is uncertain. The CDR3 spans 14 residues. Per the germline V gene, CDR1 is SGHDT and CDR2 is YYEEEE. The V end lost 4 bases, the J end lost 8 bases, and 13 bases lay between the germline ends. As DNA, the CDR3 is TGTGCCAGCAGCCTCCGGGGAGGTGATTCACCCCTCCACTTT. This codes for CASSLRGGDSPLHF.

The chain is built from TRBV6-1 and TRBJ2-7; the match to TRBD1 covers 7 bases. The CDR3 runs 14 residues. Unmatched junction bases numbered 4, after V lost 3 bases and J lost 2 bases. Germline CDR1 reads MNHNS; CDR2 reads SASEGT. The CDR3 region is CASSEEQGAYEQYF. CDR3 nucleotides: TGTGCCAGCAGTGAGGAGCAGGGGGCCTACGAGCAGTACTTC.

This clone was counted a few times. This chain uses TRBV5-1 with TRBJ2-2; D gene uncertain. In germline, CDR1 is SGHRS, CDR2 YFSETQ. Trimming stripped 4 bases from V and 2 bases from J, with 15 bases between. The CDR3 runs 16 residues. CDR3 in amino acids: CASSPSGWLNTGELFF. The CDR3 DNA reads TGCGCCAGCAGCCCCAGTGGGTGGCTAAACACCGGGGAGCTGTTTTTT.

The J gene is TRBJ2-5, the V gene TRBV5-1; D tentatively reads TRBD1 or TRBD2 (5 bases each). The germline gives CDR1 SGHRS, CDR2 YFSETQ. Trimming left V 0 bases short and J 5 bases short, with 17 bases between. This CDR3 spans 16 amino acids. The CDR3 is CASSLGGAQLRETQYF. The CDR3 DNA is TGCGCCAGCAGCTTGGGAGGGGCCCAACTTCGGGAGACCCAGTACTTC.

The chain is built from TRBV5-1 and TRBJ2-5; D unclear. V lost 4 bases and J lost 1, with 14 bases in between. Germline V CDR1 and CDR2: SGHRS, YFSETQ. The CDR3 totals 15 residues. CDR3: CASSPDMVGQETQYF. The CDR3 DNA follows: TGCGCCAGCAGCCCTGACATGGTAGGCCAAGAGACCCAGTACTTC.